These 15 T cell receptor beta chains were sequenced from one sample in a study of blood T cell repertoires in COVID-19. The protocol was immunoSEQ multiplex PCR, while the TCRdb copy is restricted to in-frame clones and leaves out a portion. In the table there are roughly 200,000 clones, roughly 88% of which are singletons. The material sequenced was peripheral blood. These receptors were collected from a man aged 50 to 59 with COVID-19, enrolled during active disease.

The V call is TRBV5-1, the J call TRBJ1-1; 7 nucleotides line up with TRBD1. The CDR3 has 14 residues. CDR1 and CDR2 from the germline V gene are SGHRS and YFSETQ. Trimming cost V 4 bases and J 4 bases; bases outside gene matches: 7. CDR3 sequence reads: CASSADRFITEAFF. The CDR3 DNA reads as TGCGCCAGCAGCGCGGACAGGTTCATCACTGAAGCTTTCTTT.

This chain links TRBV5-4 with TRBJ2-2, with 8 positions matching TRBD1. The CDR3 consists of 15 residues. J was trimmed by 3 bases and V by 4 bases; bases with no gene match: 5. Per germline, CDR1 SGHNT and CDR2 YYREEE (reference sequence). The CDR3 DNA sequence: TGTGCCAGCAGCCATCGGGACAGGCACACCGGGGAGCTGTTTTTT. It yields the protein CASSHRDRHTGELFF.

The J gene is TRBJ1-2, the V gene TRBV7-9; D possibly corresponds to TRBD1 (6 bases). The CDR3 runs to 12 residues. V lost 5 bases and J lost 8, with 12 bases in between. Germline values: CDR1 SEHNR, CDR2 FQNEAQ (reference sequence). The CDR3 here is CASSATGRGYTF. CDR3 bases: TGTGCCAGCAGCGCCACAGGGAGAGGCTACACCTTC.

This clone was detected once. The CDR3 nucleotides are TGTGCCAGCTCACCCTTGCAAGGACAGCGTGAGCAGTTCTTC. Residues: CASSPLQGQREQFF. This sequence joins TRBV18 and TRBJ2-1, with D tentatively TRBD1 (6 bases). The CDR3 covers 14 residues. The V and J ends lost 3 bases and 9 bases respectively, with 15 bases between them. Germline CDR1 KGHSH, CDR2 LQKENI.

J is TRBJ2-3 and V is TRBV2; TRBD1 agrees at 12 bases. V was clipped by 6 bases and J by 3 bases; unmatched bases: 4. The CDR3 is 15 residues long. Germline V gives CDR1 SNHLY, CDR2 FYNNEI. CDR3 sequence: CASRGGQGATDTQYF. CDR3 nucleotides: TGTGCCAGCAGGGGGGGACAGGGGGCAACAGATACGCAGTATTTT.

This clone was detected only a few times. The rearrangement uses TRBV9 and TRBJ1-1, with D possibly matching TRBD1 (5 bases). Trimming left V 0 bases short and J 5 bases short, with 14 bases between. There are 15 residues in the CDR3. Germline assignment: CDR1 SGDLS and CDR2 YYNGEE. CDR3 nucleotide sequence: TGTGCCAGCAGCGTAGCTACTGGGGGGGGTACTGAAGCTTTCTTT. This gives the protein CASSVATGGGTEAFF. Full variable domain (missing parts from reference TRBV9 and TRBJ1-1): DSGVTQTPKHLITATGQRVTLRCSPRSGDLSVYWYQQSLDQGLQFLIQYYNGEERAKGNILERFSAQQFPDLHSELNLSSLELGDSALYFCASSVATGGGTEAFFGQGTRLTVV.

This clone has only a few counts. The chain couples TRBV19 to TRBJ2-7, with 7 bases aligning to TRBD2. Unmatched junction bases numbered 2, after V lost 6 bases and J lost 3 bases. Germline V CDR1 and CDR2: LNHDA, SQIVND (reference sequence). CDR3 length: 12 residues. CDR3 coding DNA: TGTGCCAGTAGCCGGGGGGACTACGAGCAGTACTTC. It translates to CASSRGDYEQYF.

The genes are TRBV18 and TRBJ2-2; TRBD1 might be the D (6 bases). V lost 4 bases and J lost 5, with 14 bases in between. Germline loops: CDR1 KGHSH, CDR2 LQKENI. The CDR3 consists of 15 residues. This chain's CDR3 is CASSRDNIGTGELFF. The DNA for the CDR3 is TGTGCCAGCTCACGGGACAACATTGGGACCGGGGAGCTGTTTTTT.

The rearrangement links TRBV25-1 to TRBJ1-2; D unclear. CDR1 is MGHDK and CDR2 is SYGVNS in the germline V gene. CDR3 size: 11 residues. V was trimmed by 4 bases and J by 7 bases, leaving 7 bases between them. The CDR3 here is CASSASIGYTF. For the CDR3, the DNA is TGTGCCAGCAGTGCCAGTATTGGCTACACCTTC.

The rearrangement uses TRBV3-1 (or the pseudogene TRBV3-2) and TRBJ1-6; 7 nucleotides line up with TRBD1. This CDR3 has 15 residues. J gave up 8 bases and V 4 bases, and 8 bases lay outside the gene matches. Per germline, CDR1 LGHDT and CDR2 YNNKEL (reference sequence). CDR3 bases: TGTGCCAGCAGCCTAGGGACAGACGGCGATTCACCCCTCCACTTT. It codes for CASSLGTDGDSPLHF.

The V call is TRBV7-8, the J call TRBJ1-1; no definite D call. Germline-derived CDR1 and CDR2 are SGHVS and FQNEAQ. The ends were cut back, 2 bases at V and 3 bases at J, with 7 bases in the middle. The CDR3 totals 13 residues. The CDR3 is CASSLFSDTEAFF. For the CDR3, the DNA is TGTGCCAGCAGCTTATTCAGTGACACTGAAGCTTTCTTT.

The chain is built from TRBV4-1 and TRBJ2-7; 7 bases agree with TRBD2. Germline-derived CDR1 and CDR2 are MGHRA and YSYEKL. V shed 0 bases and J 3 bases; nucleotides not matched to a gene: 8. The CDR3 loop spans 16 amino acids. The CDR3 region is CASSQDIETSSYEQYF. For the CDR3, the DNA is TGCGCCAGCAGCCAAGATATTGAGACTAGCAGCTACGAGCAGTACTTC.

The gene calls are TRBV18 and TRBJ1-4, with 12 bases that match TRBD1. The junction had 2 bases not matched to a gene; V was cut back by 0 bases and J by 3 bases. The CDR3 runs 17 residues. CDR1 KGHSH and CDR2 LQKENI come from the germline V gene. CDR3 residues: CASSPPGQGAPNEKLFF. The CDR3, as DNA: TGTGCCAGCTCACCACCGGGACAGGGGGCACCTAATGAAAAACTGTTTTTT. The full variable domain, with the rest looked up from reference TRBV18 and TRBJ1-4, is NAGVMQNPRHLVRRRGQEARLRCSPMKGHSHVYWYRQLPEEGLKFMVYLQKENIIDESGMPKERFSAEFPKEGPSILRIQQVVRGDSAAYFCASSPPGQGAPNEKLFFGSGTQLSVL.

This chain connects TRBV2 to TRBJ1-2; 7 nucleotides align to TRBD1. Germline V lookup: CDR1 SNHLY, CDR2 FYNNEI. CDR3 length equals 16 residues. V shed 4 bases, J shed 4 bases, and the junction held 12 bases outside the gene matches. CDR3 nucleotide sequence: TGTGCCAGCAGTGGGGACACAGGGGCCGTAGTCTATGGCTACACCTTC. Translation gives CASSGDTGAVVYGYTF. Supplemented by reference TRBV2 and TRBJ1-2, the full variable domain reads EPEVTQTPSHQVTQMGQEVILRCVPISNHLYFYWYRQILGQKVEFLVSFYNNEISEKSEIFDDQFSVERPDGSNFTLKIRSTKLEDSAMYFCASSGDTGAVVYGYTFGSGTRLTVV.

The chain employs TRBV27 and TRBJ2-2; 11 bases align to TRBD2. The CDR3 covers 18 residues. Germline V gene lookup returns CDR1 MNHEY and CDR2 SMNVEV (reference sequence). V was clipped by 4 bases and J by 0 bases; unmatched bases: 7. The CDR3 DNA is TGTGCCAGCAGTTCCCTATTACTAGCGGGGGCGAACACCGGGGAGCTGTTTTTT. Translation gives CASSSLLLAGANTGELFF.